By frequency in the sample, the clone carrying this T cell receptor (beta chain) is medium-sized. Per germline, CDR1 SGHDT and CDR2 YYEEEE. This CDR3 comprises 14 residues. With 4 bases removed from V and 2 bases from J, the gap between germline ends came to 13 bases. The data derive from a study of neurological immune-mediated disorders. TCRdb itself ran the 5' RACE reads through MiXCR, one entry per CDR3 protein. The data contain tens of thousands of distinct CDR3 sequences, about 13% of them singletons. The sequenced sample was PBMCs. V usage is TRBV5-6 and J usage is TRBJ2-7; D may be TRBD1 (6 bases). This receptor was obtained from a woman aged 55-69 years with HTLV-1-associated myelopathy (HAM/TSP). CDR3 sequence: CASSATGSPYEQYF. The DNA for the CDR3 is TGTGCCAGCAGCGCTACAGGGTCTCCCTACGAGCAGTACTTC.